What follows are 9 T cell receptor beta chains derived from one specimen sequenced in a study of CD8 T cells in ankylosing spondylitis. TCRdb processed the 5' RACE reads anew with MiXCR; each CDR3 protein has one entry. Of about 250,000 distinct CDR3 sequences listed, under 35% are singletons. Sequenced sample: blood, either unsorted or a sorted T cell fraction (not recorded which). The receptor source for this set is a male donor with ankylosing spondylitis or in good health (not recorded which).

This clonotype was seen a handful of times. The chain carries TRBV12-3 or TRBV12-4 and TRBJ1-6; D remains ambiguous. The CDR3 runs to 12 residues. Trimming took 6 bases from V and 8 from J, leaving 8 bases between them. In nucleotides, the CDR3 is TGTGCCAGCAGCCCTACCGATTCACCCCTCCACTTT. It codes for CASSPTDSPLHF.

This clonotype has a single count. A much more abundant neighbour one base away suggests this may be a read error. J is TRBJ2-1 and V is TRBV29-1; D gene uncertain. The CDR3 runs 10 residues. The germline gives CDR1 SQVTM, CDR2 ANQGSEA. Trimming pared 3 bases from V and 9 bases from J, leaving 6 bases between. The CDR3 spells CSVDPCEQFF. The CDR3 bases are TGCAGCGTTGATCCATGTGAGCAGTTCTTC.

This clonotype was counted ten times or more. This CDR3 reads CSAEGTASTDTQYF. As DNA, the CDR3 is TGCAGCGCCGAGGGGACAGCTAGCACAGATACGCAGTATTTT. The chain carries TRBV29-1 and TRBJ2-3; 7 bases map to TRBD1. The CDR3 covers 14 residues. Unmatched junction bases numbered 7, after V lost 7 bases and J lost 0 bases. Looked up from germline, CDR1 is SQVTM and CDR2 is ANQGSEA.

This clonotype was observed a few times. V gene TRBV12-3 or TRBV12-4 combines with J gene TRBJ2-7; possible D gene TRBD1, 6 bases. This CDR3 region has 12 residues. V was pared by 6 bases and J by 5 bases, with 11 bases between. The CDR3 DNA is TGTGCCAGCAGCCCGCAGGGGCACGAGCAGTACTTC. This gives the protein CASSPQGHEQYF.

The chain couples TRBV20-1 to TRBJ2-7; 7 bases agree with TRBD1. The junction had 7 bases not matched to a gene; V was cut back by 2 bases and J by 3 bases. CDR1 DFQATT and CDR2 SNEGSKA come from the germline V gene (reference sequence). The CDR3 length is 14 residues. DNA for the CDR3: TGCAGTGCTAGATCTCCCCGGACAGGCTACGAGCAGTACTTC. Protein product: CSARSPRTGYEQYF.

This sequence joins TRBV6-4 and TRBJ2-1; D is possibly TRBD2 (6 bases). CDR3 length: 14 residues. CDR1 and CDR2 from the germline V gene are MRHNA and SNTAGT. Trimming shortened V by 0 bases and J by 10 bases, and 13 bases separated the two germline ends. The CDR3 DNA is TGTGCCAGCAGTGACTCGTTGCGGGCGGGGGAGCAGTTCTTC. Translating gives CASSDSLRAGEQFF.

The rearrangement joins TRBV12-3 or TRBV12-4 to TRBJ2-2; TRBD2 matches 9 bases. J was trimmed by 1 base and V by 3 bases; bases with no gene match: 6. CDR3 length: 17 amino acids. The CDR3, as DNA: TGTGCCAGCAGTTTGTCTAGCGGGGCCTTGAACACCGGGGAGCTGTTTTTT. This encodes CASSLSSGALNTGELFF.

V gene TRBV29-1 combines with J gene TRBJ1-4; 10 nucleotides match TRBD1. This CDR3 is 14 amino acids long. Germline assignment: CDR1 SQVTM and CDR2 ANQGSEA. With V trimmed by 4 bases and J by 7 bases, 6 bases remained unmatched. This CDR3 is CSVGPGQGSEKLFF. CDR3 nucleotides: TGCAGCGTTGGTCCGGGACAGGGGAGTGAAAAACTGTTTTTT.

This chain joins TRBV3-1 and TRBJ1-3; no clear D. V lost 7 bases and J 0 bases, leaving 13 bases between the germline ends. The CDR3 covers 15 residues. Looked up from germline, CDR1 is LGHDT and CDR2 is YNNKEL (reference sequence). CDR3 region: CASNNQRNSGNTIYF. The CDR3 nucleotides read TGTGCCAGCAACAACCAGCGCAACTCTGGAAACACCATATATTTT. Based on the CDR3 plus reference TRBV3-1 and TRBJ1-3, the full variable domain is DTAVSQTPKYLVTQMGNDKSIKCEQNLGHDTMYWYKQDSKKFLKIMFSYNNKELIINETVPNRFSPKSPDKAHLNLHINSLELGDSAVYFCASNNQRNSGNTIYFGEGSWLTVV.